Sequencing of this T cell receptor beta chain was carried out in a study of siplizumab effects on memory and regulatory T cells. Overall study results and limits: Proliferating Tregs' suppressive function in siplizumab cultures went unconfirmed. In unstimulated cells, naive T cells appeared more diverse than memory T cells and seemed major alloresponse contributors. Roughly 80-96% of proliferating clones (CD4+ or CD8+) could not be assigned a naive or memory phenotype.

The CDR3 runs 15 residues. V lost 5 bases and J 4 bases, leaving 16 bases between the germline ends. CDR1 SGHTA and CDR2 FQGTGA come from the germline V gene. Generated by immunoSEQ multiplex PCR, the TCRdb table keeps only in-frame clones and is missing some. The sample lists over 100,000 clones; 92% were seen once. This clone has only a few counts. Its antigen is not identified. This TCR came from a human donor in good health. Sequenced: Tregs sorted from blood. V and J are TRBV7-3 and TRBJ2-3; perhaps TRBD2 as D (6 bases). The CDR3 is CASSRTSSSADTQYF. The CDR3 DNA is TGTGCCAGCAGCAGAACTAGCAGTAGCGCAGATACGCAGTATTTT.